This TCR beta chain was documented in a study of somatic mutations in cytotoxic T cells in rheumatoid arthritis. About the study: Patient blood was drawn as 30 ml EDTA; the draw came right after diagnosis and before any treatment. Selected populations of V beta antibody-stained T cells underwent flow sorting at nearly 100% purity; these encompassed V beta1+ cells subjected to TCRB sequencing. Study results and caveats: Age-dependent increases in CD8+ clonality occurred in rheumatoid arthritis patients but not in healthy controls. Age-matched healthy controls and rheumatoid arthritis patients had CD8+ T-cell clonality that did not differ significantly.

This CDR3 region has 16 residues. Germline-derived CDR1 and CDR2 are SGHVS and FNYEAQ. With 6 bases clipped from V and 0 bases from J, the junction kept 5 bases outside the gene matches. To note about this clone: Its matching antigen is unknown.

Method: immunoSEQ multiplex PCR; TCRdb's copy keeps in-frame clones and lacks some. Among roughly 16,000 clones, roughly 86% were seen once, and the ten largest hold about 18%. Sequenced material: CD8+ T cells sorted from blood. This sequence originates from a woman aged 45-60 years with rheumatoid arthritis. The V and J genes are TRBV7-6 and TRBJ2-1; 10 bases are a match to TRBD2. Here the CDR3 DNA reads TGTGCCAGCAGTTATCTAGCGGGAGACTCCTACAATGAGCAGTTCTTC. This gives the protein CASSYLAGDSYNEQFF.